This TCR beta chain appears in the sequencing data of a study of control samples from healthy donors and cancer patients. Here immunoSEQ multiplex PCR was the method, and the copy in TCRdb shows in-frame clones only, minus some. The sample consists of 120,000 to 150,000 clones, approximately 91% of them appearing once. Germline V gene data show CDR1 as GTSNPN and CDR2 as SVGIG (reference sequence). This CDR3 region has 12 residues. Trimming stripped 4 bases from V and 7 bases from J, with 13 bases between. The TCR originated in a man aged 25-45 years in good health. J is TRBJ1-2 and V is TRBV30, with D perhaps TRBD1 (5 bases). Sequencing used blood. The CDR3 DNA sequence: TGTGCCTGGAATCAGGGATCCCGTGGCTACACCTTC. Translating gives CAWNQGSRGYTF.